The 6 T cell receptor beta chains presented below share a single source sample, sequenced in a study of blood T cells in healthy people across ages. Combining a sample-barcoded 5' primer with a J-beta primer mix, a second PCR ran for roughly 7 to 11 cycles. MiXCR, run by TCRdb on the 5' RACE reads, gives a single entry per CDR3 protein. The table shows fewer than 1,000,000 distinct CDR3 sequences, with more than 35% occurring only once. The sample was blood. These receptors all come from an older man in good health.

The V call is TRBV20-1, the J call TRBJ2-7; 8 nucleotides align to TRBD1. The J call may be faulty, since TRBJ2-5 better matches the DNA end. Germline CDR1 DFQATT, CDR2 SNEGSKA (reference sequence). This CDR3 has 17 amino acids. Here the CDR3 DNA reads TGCAGTGCTAGAGATGAGAACAGGGGGACCTCGTGGGAGACCCAGTACTTC. It specifies CSARDENRGTSWETQYF.

The table lists this clonotype with a few counts. The chain uses TRBV5-1 and TRBJ2-1; 7 nucleotides align to TRBD1. The ends lost 2 bases at V and 7 bases at J; junction bases unmatched: 6. CDR3 size: 14 residues. Per germline, CDR1 SGHRS and CDR2 YFSETQ. This CDR3 reads CASSLRSRGNEQFF. The CDR3 bases are TGCGCCAGCAGCTTACGTTCCAGGGGGAATGAGCAGTTCTTC.

This clonotype occurred a few times. This chain joins TRBV2 and TRBJ2-5, with TRBD1 matching over 8 bases. The last part of the DNA fits TRBJ2-7 better; the J call may be wrong. This CDR3 is built from 12 residues. Germline V gene sequence: CDR1 SNHLY, CDR2 FYNNEI. The CDR3 DNA reads TGTGCCAGCAGTTGGACAGGGCCCGAGCAGTACTTC. Its translation: CASSWTGPEQYF.

This clonotype was detected only a few times. The chain links TRBV20-1 to TRBJ2-7, with D perhaps TRBD1 (5 bases). The CDR3 is 13 residues long. Germline-derived CDR1 and CDR2 are DFQATT and SNEGSKA (reference sequence). The V end lost 3 bases, the J end lost 3 bases, and 12 bases lay between the germline ends. CDR3 protein: CSASNGQVYEQYF. CDR3 DNA sequence: TGCAGTGCTAGTAATGGACAAGTCTACGAGCAGTACTTC.

This clonotype was seen a handful of times. The chain recombines TRBV3-1 with TRBJ2-5; the match to TRBD2 covers 9 bases. The CDR3 extends over 17 amino acids. J gave up 0 bases and V 4 bases, and 9 bases lay outside the gene matches. From germline, CDR1 is LGHDT and CDR2 YNNKEL (reference sequence). DNA for the CDR3: TGTGCCAGCAGCCTAAGAAGGGTAGCGGGGGACCAAGAGACCCAGTACTTC. Its translation: CASSLRRVAGDQETQYF.

The chain employs TRBV9 and TRBJ2-2; 9 bases fit TRBD1. V shed 4 bases, J shed 7 bases, and the junction held 8 bases outside the gene matches. The V gene's germline CDR1 is SGDLS and CDR2 YYNGEE. The CDR3 length is 15 residues. CDR3 DNA: TGTGCCAGCAGCACAGCCGGGACAGGGATCGGGGAGCTGTTTTTT. It translates to CASSTAGTGIGELFF. The full variable domain, with the rest looked up from reference TRBV9 and TRBJ2-2, is DSGVTQTPKHLITATGQRVTLRCSPRSGDLSVYWYQQSLDQGLQFLIQYYNGEERAKGNILERFSAQQFPDLHSELNLSSLELGDSALYFCASSTAGTGIGELFFGEGSRLTVL.